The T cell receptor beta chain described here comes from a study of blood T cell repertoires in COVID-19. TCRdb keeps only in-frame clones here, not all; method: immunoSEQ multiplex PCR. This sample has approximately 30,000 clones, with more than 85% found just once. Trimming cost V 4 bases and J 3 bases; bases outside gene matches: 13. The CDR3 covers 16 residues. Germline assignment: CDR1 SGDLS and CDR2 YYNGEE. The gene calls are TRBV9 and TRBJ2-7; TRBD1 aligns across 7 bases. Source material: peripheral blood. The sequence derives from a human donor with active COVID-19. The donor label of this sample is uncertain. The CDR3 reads CASSPRGPGSDYEQYF. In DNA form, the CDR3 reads TGTGCCAGCAGCCCGAGGGGGCCAGGGTCGGACTACGAGCAGTACTTC.